The 20 T cell receptor beta chains given below trace back to one sample, sequenced in a study of blood T cell repertoires in COVID-19. The repertoire was sequenced with immunoSEQ multiplex PCR; TCRdb's copy has only in-frame clones and lacks some. The sample records approximately 90,000 clones, approximately 86% being singletons. The sequenced sample was peripheral blood. These receptors came from a man older than 75 with active or convalescent COVID-19.

The chain combines TRBV4-3 with TRBJ1-1; 7 bases align to TRBD1. The CDR3 length is 15 residues. The V gene's germline CDR1 is LGHNA and CDR2 YSLEER. V trimming: 0 bases; J trimming: 1 base; junction bases outside the gene matches: 2. The CDR3, as DNA: TGCGCCAGCAGCCAAGATCACAGGGGGAACACTGAAGCTTTCTTT. This encodes CASSQDHRGNTEAFF.

This chain uses TRBV7-2 with TRBJ2-7, with TRBD1 matching 7 bases. Germline V lookup: CDR1 SGHTA, CDR2 FQGNSA. Trimming at V came to 6 bases and at J to 6 bases, leaving 11 bases not matched to a gene. CDR3 size: 14 residues. The CDR3 reads CASSYGTEGSEQYF. DNA for the CDR3: TGTGCCAGCAGTTACGGGACAGAAGGATCCGAGCAGTACTTC.

This sequence joins TRBV7-9 and TRBJ2-1; 11 positions agree with TRBD1. The V gene's germline CDR1 is SEHNR and CDR2 FQNEAQ (reference sequence). CDR3 length: 14 amino acids. After removal of 5 bases from V and 7 bases from J, the junction contained 4 bases not matched to a gene. The CDR3 nucleotides are TGTGCCAGCAGCCGGACAGGGGGCATGAATGAGCAGTTCTTC. This gives the protein CASSRTGGMNEQFF.

The chain joins TRBV6-5 to TRBJ2-2; D is ambiguous. CDR1 and CDR2 (germline): MNHEY, SVGAGI. V gave up 10 bases and J gave up 2 bases, with 11 bases separating them. This CDR3 contains 13 residues. CDR3 nucleotide sequence: TGTGCCACAACGACAACTAACACCGGGGAGCTGTTTTTT. This gives the protein CATTTTNTGELFF.

The chain recombines TRBV11-2 with TRBJ2-6; tentative D call: TRBD1 (6 bases). V was pared by 3 bases and J by 2 bases, with 8 bases between. This CDR3 is built from 15 residues. CDR1 is SGHAT, CDR2 FQNNGV, per germline. The chain's CDR3 is CASSFEGAGANVLTF. In nucleotides, the CDR3 is TGTGCCAGCAGCTTCGAGGGGGCTGGGGCCAACGTCCTGACTTTC.

This clone showed up just once. The V call is TRBV4-2, the J call TRBJ2-7, with 10 bases lining up with TRBD1. This CDR3 has 16 residues. Looked up from germline, CDR1 is LGHNA and CDR2 is YNFKEQ. Trimming took 2 bases from V and 2 from J; bases not matched to a gene: 6. CDR3 protein: CASSQITGTGAYEQYF. The CDR3 DNA sequence: TGTGCCAGCAGCCAAATAACCGGGACAGGGGCCTACGAGCAGTACTTC.

The genes are TRBV6-5 and TRBJ1-5; D remains ambiguous. The CDR3 runs 15 residues. The V and J ends lost 6 bases and 1 base respectively, with 13 bases between them. The germline CDR1 and CDR2 sequences are MNHEY and SVGAGI. The CDR3 sequence: CASRTMTESNQPQHF. The CDR3 nucleotides read TGTGCCAGCAGGACTATGACGGAGAGCAATCAGCCCCAGCATTTT.

The chain joins TRBV6-5 to TRBJ2-3; D perhaps matches TRBD2 (6 bases). The CDR3 sequence is 15 residues long. Trimming removed 0 bases at V and 2 bases at J, with 9 bases between. Looked up from germline, CDR1 is MNHEY and CDR2 is SVGAGI. CDR3 nucleotides: TGTGCCAGCAGTTACTCGGGACTCAACACAGATACGCAGTATTTT. Its protein is CASSYSGLNTDTQYF.

This clone came up a few times. The chain carries TRBV9 and TRBJ2-3; 7 nucleotides align to TRBD2. The germline CDR1 and CDR2 sequences are SGDLS and YYNGEE. The V and J ends lost 1 base and 3 bases, in that order; junction bases with no gene match: 11. The CDR3 is 17 residues long. In nucleotides, the CDR3 is TGTGCCAGCAGCGTATCAAGGGAGGGAGGGAGGACAGATACGCAGTATTTT. It translates to CASSVSREGGRTDTQYF.

The rearrangement uses TRBV18 and TRBJ1-4; 9 bases match TRBD1. Trimming at V came to 0 bases and at J to 4 bases, leaving 0 bases not matched to a gene. The CDR3 is made up of 15 amino acids. Germline-derived CDR1 and CDR2 are KGHSH and LQKENI. CDR3 in DNA: TGTGCCAGCTCACCACCGGGACAGGGTAATGAAAAACTGTTTTTT. Its translation is CASSPPGQGNEKLFF.

The CDR3, as DNA: TGTGCCAGCAGTGAACACCGGGACATCCTTAGCGGGACGGGAACCGGGGAGCTGTTTTTT. Translation gives CASSEHRDILSGTGTGELFF. This rearrangement joins TRBV6-1 to TRBJ2-2; TRBD2 aligns across 8 bases. With 2 bases clipped from V and 5 bases from J, the junction kept 19 bases outside the gene matches. This CDR3 is built from 20 residues. Germline CDR1 is MNHNS and CDR2 is SASEGT.

This chain connects TRBV2 to TRBJ1-1; unclear D gene. Germline assignment: CDR1 SNHLY and CDR2 FYNNEI. The CDR3 runs to 14 residues. V lost 6 bases and J lost 3, with 14 bases in between. Here the CDR3 reads CASSGNSRDTEAFF. As DNA, the CDR3 is TGTGCCAGCAGCGGGAACTCGAGGGACACTGAAGCTTTCTTT.

This clone is a singleton in its sample. The J gene is TRBJ2-2, the V gene TRBV7-2, with D perhaps TRBD2 (6 bases). The V gene lost 2 bases and the J gene lost 6 bases, with 16 bases spanning the gap. The CDR3 sequence is 16 residues long. Per germline, CDR1 SGHTA and CDR2 FQGNSA. The DNA for the CDR3 is TGTGCCAGCAGCTTAAGCTTTTCTAGCGACGCCGGGGAGCTGTTTTTT. Translated: CASSLSFSSDAGELFF.

The gene calls are TRBV29-1 and TRBJ1-1; D gene uncertain. The germline V gene has CDR1 SQVTM and CDR2 ANQGSEA. Trimming left V 0 bases short and J 5 bases short, with 10 bases between. CDR3 size: 13 residues. DNA of the CDR3: TGCAGCGTTGAAGATGGGAGGAATACTGAAGCTTTCTTT. Residues: CSVEDGRNTEAFF.

This clone was observed a single time. This rearrangement joins TRBV4-3 to TRBJ2-1, with D maybe TRBD1 (5 bases). Trimming took 3 bases from V and 5 from J, leaving 14 bases between them. Germline V gene data show CDR1 as LGHNA and CDR2 as YSLEER. The CDR3 spans 15 residues. CDR3 protein: CASSHGHAKNNEQFF. The CDR3 DNA reads TGCGCCAGCAGCCACGGACATGCAAAAAACAATGAGCAGTTCTTC.

The chain combines TRBV5-1 with TRBJ2-7; 7 nucleotides line up with TRBD1. Germline CDR1 reads SGHRS; CDR2 reads YFSETQ. V shed 3 bases and J 3 bases; nucleotides not matched to a gene: 3. The CDR3 is 13 residues long. The CDR3 DNA reads as TGCGCCAGCAGCTCTGCAGGGGGCTACGAGCAGTACTTC. Encoded protein: CASSSAGGYEQYF.

The chain uses TRBV5-4 and TRBJ1-6, with D unclear. Between the trimmed V and J ends, which lost 0 bases and 11 bases, there was a span of 6 bases. CDR3 length: 12 residues. Germline CDR1 is SGHNT and CDR2 is YYREEE (reference sequence). The CDR3 is CASSLDRAPLHF. CDR3 DNA: TGTGCCAGCAGCTTGGATCGGGCACCCCTCCACTTT. Using reference TRBV5-4 and TRBJ1-6 for the parts outside the CDR3, the full variable domain is ETGVTQSPTHLIKTRGQQVTLRCSSQSGHNTVSWYQQALGQGPQFIFQYYREEENGRGNFPPRFSGLQFPNYSSELNVNALELDDSALYLCASSLDRAPLHFGNGTRLTVT.

This chain connects TRBV6-5 to TRBJ1-1; D not certain. V lost 6 bases and J lost 6, with 14 bases in between. The CDR3 is made up of 13 amino acids. The germline V gene has CDR1 MNHEY and CDR2 SVGAGI. The DNA of the CDR3 is TGTGCCAGCAGAGAGCTCCTCAACGCTGAAGCTTTCTTT. Its protein is CASRELLNAEAFF.

The chain has TRBV25-1 and TRBJ1-5; D may be TRBD1 (5 bases). This CDR3 contains 16 residues. V shed 2 bases and J shed 0 bases, with 11 bases lying between them. Looked up from germline, CDR1 is MGHDK and CDR2 is SYGVNS. CDR3 bases: TGTGCCAGCAGTGAAAGGGGCGGCGATAGCAATCAGCCCCAGCATTTT. Protein product: CASSERGGDSNQPQHF.

This sequence joins TRBV30 and TRBJ2-1; D is possibly TRBD2 (5 bases). V was clipped by 0 bases and J by 4 bases, with 16 bases between them. The germline V gene encodes CDR1 GTSNPN and CDR2 SVGIG (reference sequence). The CDR3 covers 16 residues. Here the CDR3 DNA reads TGTGCCTGGAGTGTACTAGGAGCAGCTGGGTACAATGAGCAGTTCTTC. Amino acids: CAWSVLGAAGYNEQFF. Supplemented by reference TRBV30 and TRBJ2-1, the full variable domain reads SQTIHQWPATLVQPVGSPLSLECTVEGTSNPNLYWYRQAAGRGLQLLFYSVGIGQISSEVPQNLSASRPQDRQFILSSKKLLLSDSGFYLCAWSVLGAAGYNEQFFGPGTRLTVL.